This TCR beta chain was recorded in a study of blood T cell repertoires in COVID-19. CDR3 length equals 16 residues. Using immunoSEQ multiplex PCR, the repertoire was profiled, and TCRdb retains in-frame clones only, with some absent. This table holds around 300,000 clones, roughly 85% found once. The sequence was collected from a woman between 70 and 85 years old with acute or convalescent COVID-19. The chain uses TRBV21-1 and TRBJ1-5; whether TRBD1, the table's D call, matches the DNA was not checked. TRBV21-1 is annotated as a pseudogene. The specimen sequenced was peripheral blood. This CDR3 reads CASSNRILGVTQPQHF. DNA of the CDR3: TGTGCCAGCAGCAATCGTATTTTAGGGGTGACTCAGCCCCAGCATTTT.